Presented here are 12 T cell receptor beta chains from one specimen sequenced in a study of blood T cell repertoires in COVID-19 (dated by TCRdb to about 2020). Library creation used the immunoSEQ multiplex PCR assay. In its TCRdb copy, this immuneACCESS table keeps in-frame sequences only and misses some clones. Where compared with another copy, unresolved V genes explain less than half of these, and the others have no known cause. The sample includes about 280,000 clones, with roughly 85% observed a single time. The ten largest clones represent approximately 5.1% of the sample. Sequencing was performed on peripheral blood. The receptors originated from a man aged 45-60 years with active or convalescent COVID-19.

About this clone: Compared with germline, one end of the junction differs, possibly owing to a read error. This rearrangement joins TRBV19 to TRBJ2-3; TRBD2 might be the D (6 bases). The germline V gene encodes CDR1 LNHDA and CDR2 SQIVND (reference sequence). The CDR3 is 13 amino acids. CDR3 protein: CASTWRGGDTQYF. Here the CDR3 DNA reads TGTGCTAGTACGTGGAGGGGTGGAGATACGCAGTATTTT.

With respect to this clone: The junction differs from germline at one of its ends, possibly a read error. This chain connects TRBV29-1 to TRBJ1-3; no clear D. Germline V lookup: CDR1 SQVTM, CDR2 ANQGSEA. This CDR3 spans 13 amino acids. CDR3 sequence reads: CSVEGRLKNTIYF. CDR3 nucleotides: TGCAGCGTCGAAGGGCGGCTTAAGAACACCATATATTTT.

The V gene is TRBV4-1, the J gene TRBJ1-5; 7 bases are a match to TRBD1. The CDR3 contains 16 residues. The germline V gene has CDR1 MGHRA and CDR2 YSYEKL. V trimming: 0 bases; J trimming: 4 bases; junction bases outside the gene matches: 6. CDR3 in DNA: TGCGCCAGCAGCCAAGAAGGCCAGGGGGGAAATCAGCCCCAGCATTTT. Translation gives CASSQEGQGGNQPQHF.

The CDR3 is CASSPRPSGNNEQFF. The CDR3 DNA is TGTGCCAGCTCACCACGTCCTAGCGGGAACAATGAGCAGTTCTTC. This sequence joins TRBV18 and TRBJ2-1; TRBD2 matches at 9 bases. Germline assignment: CDR1 KGHSH and CDR2 LQKENI. The trim removed 1 base at V and 5 bases at J, leaving 3 bases unmatched. There are 15 residues in the CDR3.

The genes are TRBV27 and TRBJ1-6; possibly TRBD1 for D (5 bases). With 7 bases removed from V and 8 bases from J, the gap between germline ends came to 12 bases. There are 13 residues in the CDR3. CDR1 MNHEY and CDR2 SMNVEV come from the germline V gene (reference sequence). In nucleotides, the CDR3 is TGTGCCAGCACCCGCCAGGGTGATTCACCCCTCCACTTT. This gives the protein CASTRQGDSPLHF.

This rearrangement joins TRBV3-1 (or the pseudogene TRBV3-2) to TRBJ2-2, with D unclear. This CDR3 has 16 amino acids. Trimming took 0 bases from V and 4 from J, leaving 12 bases between them. Germline-derived CDR1 and CDR2 are LGHDT and YNNKEL (reference sequence). CDR3 DNA: TGTGCCAGCAGCCAAGAGCGGATAGGTACCACCGGGGAGCTGTTTTTT. Translation gives CASSQERIGTTGELFF.

The gene calls are TRBV12-5 and TRBJ1-1; D unresolved. V was shortened by 6 bases and J by 4 bases, with 15 bases between the two germline ends. Looked up from germline, CDR1 is LGHNT and CDR2 is FRNRAP. This CDR3 is built from 14 residues. The CDR3: CASGLQSGVTEAFF. CDR3 nucleotide sequence: TGTGCTAGTGGGCTCCAATCCGGGGTCACTGAAGCTTTCTTT.

The chain employs TRBV4-2 and TRBJ1-2, with 8 bases aligning to TRBD1. This CDR3 has 13 residues. Germline V gives CDR1 LGHNA, CDR2 YNFKEQ. V was pared by 3 bases and J by 5 bases, with 2 bases of the junction left unmatched. The CDR3 sequence: CASSQGQEYGYTF. CDR3 nucleotide sequence: TGTGCCAGCAGCCAGGGACAGGAGTATGGCTACACCTTC.

This chain joins TRBV7-2 and TRBJ2-2, with D hard to call. Germline V gene lookup returns CDR1 SGHTA and CDR2 FQGNSA. The CDR3 has 15 amino acids. Trimming left V 6 bases short and J 0 bases short, with 11 bases between. Here the CDR3 reads CASSRAYSNTGELFF. In DNA, the CDR3 is TGTGCCAGCAGTCGTGCGTACTCGAACACCGGGGAGCTGTTTTTT.

This clone was counted between two and nine times. The chain couples TRBV30 to TRBJ1-5, with D uncertain. Trimming cost V 0 bases and J 5 bases, with 11 bases left between them. The CDR3 consists of 14 residues. CDR1 is GTSNPN, CDR2 SVGIG, per germline (reference sequence). The CDR3 loop reads CAWSVGRRDQPQHF. In DNA, the CDR3 is TGTGCCTGGAGTGTAGGAAGGAGGGATCAGCCCCAGCATTTT.

V gene TRBV24-1 combines with J gene TRBJ2-1; TRBD2 agrees at 10 bases. Germline trimming cut 5 bases from V and 7 bases from J; bases unmatched to any gene: 4. The CDR3 is made up of 14 amino acids. The germline gives CDR1 KGHDR, CDR2 SFDVKD. Here the CDR3 DNA reads TGTGCCACCAGTGGTCTAGCGGGAGCTAATGAGCAGTTCTTC. Translating gives CATSGLAGANEQFF.

The rearrangement uses TRBV10-1 and TRBJ1-3; no reliable D call. V was cut by 5 bases and J by 4 bases, with 12 bases left in between. The CDR3 spans 14 residues. Germline CDR1 reads WNHNN; CDR2 reads SYGVQD (reference sequence). CDR3 sequence (DNA): TGCGCCAGCAGTCCGGACGCGGGGGGAAACACCATATATTTT. The encoded protein is CASSPDAGGNTIYF.